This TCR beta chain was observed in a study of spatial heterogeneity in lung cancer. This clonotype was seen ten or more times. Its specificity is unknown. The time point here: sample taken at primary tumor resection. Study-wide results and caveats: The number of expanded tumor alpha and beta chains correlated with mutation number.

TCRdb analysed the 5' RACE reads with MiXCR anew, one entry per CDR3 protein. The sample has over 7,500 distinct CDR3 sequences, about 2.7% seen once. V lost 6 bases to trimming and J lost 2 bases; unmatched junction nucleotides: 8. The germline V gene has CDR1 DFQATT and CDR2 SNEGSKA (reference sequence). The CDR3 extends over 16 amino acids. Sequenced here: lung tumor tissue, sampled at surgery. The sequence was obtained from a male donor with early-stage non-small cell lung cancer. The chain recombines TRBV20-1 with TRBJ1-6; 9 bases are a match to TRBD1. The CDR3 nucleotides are TGCAGTGCCCCTCCGGGACAGGGCACCTATAATTCACCCCTCCACTTT. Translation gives CSAPPGQGTYNSPLHF.